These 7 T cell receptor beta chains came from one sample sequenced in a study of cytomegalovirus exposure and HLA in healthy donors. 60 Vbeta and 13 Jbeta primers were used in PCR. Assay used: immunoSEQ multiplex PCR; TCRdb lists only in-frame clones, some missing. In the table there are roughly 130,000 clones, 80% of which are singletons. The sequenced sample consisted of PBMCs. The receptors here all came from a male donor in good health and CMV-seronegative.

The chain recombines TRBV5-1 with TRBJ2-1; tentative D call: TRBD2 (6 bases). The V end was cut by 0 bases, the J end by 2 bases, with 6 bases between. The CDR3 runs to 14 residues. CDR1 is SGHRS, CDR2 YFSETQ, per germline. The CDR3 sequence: CASSLGGAYNEQFF. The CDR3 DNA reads TGCGCCAGCAGCTTGGGCGGGGCCTACAATGAGCAGTTCTTC.

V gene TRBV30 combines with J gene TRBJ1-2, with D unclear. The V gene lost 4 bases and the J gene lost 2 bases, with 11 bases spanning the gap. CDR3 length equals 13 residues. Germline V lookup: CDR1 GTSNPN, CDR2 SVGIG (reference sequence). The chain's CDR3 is CAWNRGINYGYTF. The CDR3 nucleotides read TGTGCCTGGAATAGAGGGATCAACTATGGCTACACCTTC.

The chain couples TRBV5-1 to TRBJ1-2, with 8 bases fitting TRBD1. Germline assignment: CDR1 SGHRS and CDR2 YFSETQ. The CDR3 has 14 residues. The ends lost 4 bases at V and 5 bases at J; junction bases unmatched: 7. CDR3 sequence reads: CASSPGQDPYGYTF. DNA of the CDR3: TGCGCCAGCAGCCCGGGACAGGACCCTTATGGCTACACCTTC.

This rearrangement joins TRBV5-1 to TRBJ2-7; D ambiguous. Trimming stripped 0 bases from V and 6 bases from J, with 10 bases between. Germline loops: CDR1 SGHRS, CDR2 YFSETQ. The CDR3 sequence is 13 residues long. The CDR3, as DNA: TGCGCCAGCAGCTTGGCCGGGTTCTCCGAGCAGTACTTC. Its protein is CASSLAGFSEQYF.

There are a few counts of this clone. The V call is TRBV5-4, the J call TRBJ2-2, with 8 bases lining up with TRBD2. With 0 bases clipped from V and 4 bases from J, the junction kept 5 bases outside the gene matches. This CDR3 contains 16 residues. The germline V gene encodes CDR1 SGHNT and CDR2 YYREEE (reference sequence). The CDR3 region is CASSLGLAGPTGELFF. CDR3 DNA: TGTGCCAGCAGCTTGGGGCTAGCGGGCCCCACCGGGGAGCTGTTTTTT.

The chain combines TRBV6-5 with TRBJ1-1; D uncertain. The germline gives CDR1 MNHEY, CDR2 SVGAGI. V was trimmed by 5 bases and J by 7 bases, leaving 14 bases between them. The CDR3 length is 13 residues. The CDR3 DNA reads TGTGCCAGCAGTGAATACAGAGTCTTTGAAGCTTTCTTT. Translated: CASSEYRVFEAFF.

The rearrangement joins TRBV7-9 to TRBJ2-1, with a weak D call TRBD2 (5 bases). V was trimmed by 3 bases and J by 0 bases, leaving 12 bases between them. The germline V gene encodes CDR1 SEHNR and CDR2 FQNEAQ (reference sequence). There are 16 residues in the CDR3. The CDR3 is CASSFRRGSSYNEQFF. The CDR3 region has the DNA TGTGCCAGCAGCTTTCGGCGAGGGAGCTCCTACAATGAGCAGTTCTTC.